This passage covers 31 T cell receptor beta chains from one sample sequenced in a study of shared clonotypes between healthy human individuals (dated by TCRdb to about 2020). The library came from the immunoSEQ multiplex PCR assay. TCRdb re-hosts the immuneACCESS table, in-frame sequences only. Its copies lack some clones; in the studies checked, an unresolved V gene accounts for under half of them, and the cause for the rest is not known. This sample holds a few million clones; approximately 95% were observed only once. The ten largest account for roughly 0.36% of the sample. The sequencing sample was made of naive CD4+ T cells from PBMCs. The sample's cell subset or site, from its label and the paper: CD45RA+ positively selected. The receptor source for this set is a man younger than 30 in good health. Some clones in this sample may be carry-over from other donors' samples.

The chain has TRBV5-1 and TRBJ2-3; possibly TRBD1 or TRBD2 for D (5 bases each). CDR1 and CDR2 from the germline V gene are SGHRS and YFSETQ. This CDR3 is 14 amino acids long. The V end was cut by 4 bases, the J end by 2 bases, with 11 bases between. The CDR3 region is CASSLGRTTDTQYF. DNA for the CDR3: TGCGCCAGCAGCCTGGGACGTACCACAGATACGCAGTATTTT.

The chain is built from TRBV18 and TRBJ2-1; D not certain. Germline V gene data show CDR1 as KGHSH and CDR2 as LQKENI. This CDR3 region has 15 residues. Trimming removed 2 bases at V and 5 bases at J, with 13 bases between. The CDR3 DNA is TGTGCCAGCTCACCATTCACTGTGAAGGACAATGAGCAGTTCTTC. It translates to CASSPFTVKDNEQFF.

The J gene is TRBJ1-2, the V gene TRBV28; D is ambiguous. V was clipped by 3 bases and J by 4 bases, with 15 bases between them. CDR3 size: 15 residues. From germline, CDR1 is MDHEN and CDR2 SYDVKM. CDR3 DNA: TGTGCCAGCAGTTTCGGATCCGTCCAGTTCTATGGCTACACCTTC. Translating gives CASSFGSVQFYGYTF.

This clone was seen more than once but under ten times. V is TRBV30 and J is TRBJ1-1, with D possibly being TRBD1 (5 bases). The CDR3 sequence is 14 residues long. The V end lost 0 bases, the J end lost 5 bases, and 13 bases lay between the germline ends. Germline CDR1 GTSNPN, CDR2 SVGIG (reference sequence). The CDR3 coding sequence is TGTGCCTGGAGTGTAATGGGGGGAAGGACTGAAGCTTTCTTT. This translates into CAWSVMGGRTEAFF.

This clone is a singleton in its sample. This chain connects TRBV18 to TRBJ1-5; possible D gene TRBD1, 6 bases. V gave up 6 bases and J gave up 5 bases, with 11 bases separating them. This CDR3 region has 13 residues. Germline V gene sequence: CDR1 KGHSH, CDR2 LQKENI. CDR3 sequence (DNA): TGTGCCAGCTCCCGGACAGATGATCAGCCCCAGCATTTT. This codes for CASSRTDDQPQHF.

The rearrangement links TRBV6-5 to TRBJ2-1; no clear D gene. This CDR3 has 13 residues. V shed 0 bases and J shed 12 bases, with 12 bases lying between them. Germline CDR1 MNHEY, CDR2 SVGAGI. The CDR3 reads CASSYSAYTGQFF. The CDR3 nucleotides are TGTGCCAGCAGTTACTCAGCATATACTGGGCAGTTCTTC.

As for this clone: This CDR3 is also generated by other DNA sequences in the sample. The chain is built from TRBV28 and TRBJ2-7; possibly TRBD2 for D (6 bases). This CDR3 contains 15 residues. Trimming stripped 5 bases from V and 2 bases from J, with 16 bases between. Germline CDR1 MDHEN, CDR2 SYDVKM. CDR3 DNA: TGTGCCAGCAGTCCACCGGAGGGTGGACCCTACGAGCAGTACTTC. It is translated as CASSPPEGGPYEQYF.

The chain combines TRBV28 with TRBJ1-6; D is uncertain. Between the trimmed V and J ends, which lost 5 bases and 9 bases, there was a span of 8 bases. The CDR3 runs 12 residues. Germline lookup yields CDR1 MDHEN and CDR2 SYDVKM. The CDR3 region is CASSPRTSPLHF. In nucleotides, the CDR3 is TGTGCCAGCAGTCCCCGTACTTCACCCCTCCACTTT.

This rearrangement joins TRBV6-5 to TRBJ1-2; D possibly corresponds to TRBD1 (6 bases). In germline, CDR1 is MNHEY, CDR2 SVGAGI. CDR3 size: 14 residues. The germline V and J ends were trimmed by 6 bases and 4 bases, with 15 bases remaining between them. CDR3 sequence: CASRNRVVGYGYTF. The CDR3, as DNA: TGTGCCAGCAGGAACAGGGTGGTGGGCTATGGCTACACCTTC.

The chain recombines TRBV12-1 with TRBJ1-2. TRBV12-1 is a pseudogene. This CDR3 spans 11 amino acids. CDR3 sequence (DNA): TGTGCCAGCAGCGCAGCCGTGGGCTACACCTTC. This translates into CASSAAVGYTF.

The chain joins TRBV7-2 to TRBJ2-7; D unresolved. Germline V gene data show CDR1 as SGHTA and CDR2 as FQGNSA. The length of the CDR3 is 14 residues. V lost 1 base and J lost 3, with 10 bases in between. CDR3 residues: CASSLGGPVYEQYF. The DNA for the CDR3 is TGTGCCAGCAGCTTAGGAGGCCCCGTCTACGAGCAGTACTTC.

The V gene is TRBV14, the J gene TRBJ2-3; D perhaps matches TRBD2 (5 bases). This CDR3 contains 12 residues. Per germline, CDR1 SGHDN and CDR2 FVKESK. Trimming stripped 5 bases from V and 2 bases from J, with 5 bases between. For the CDR3, the DNA is TGTGCCAGCAGCGACTACACAGATACGCAGTATTTT. Amino acid sequence: CASSDYTDTQYF.

The V call is TRBV11-2, the J call TRBJ1-4; 7 bases line up with TRBD1. The trim removed 0 bases at V and 8 bases at J, leaving 6 bases unmatched. CDR1 is SGHAT, CDR2 FQNNGV, per germline. This CDR3 is built from 15 residues. The CDR3 is CASSLEGQKGEKLFF. Here the CDR3 DNA reads TGTGCCAGCAGCTTAGAGGGACAGAAAGGAGAAAAACTGTTTTTT.

J is TRBJ2-6 and V is TRBV5-6; no definite D call. The V end lost 0 bases, the J end lost 4 bases, and 14 bases lay between the germline ends. The CDR3 loop spans 17 amino acids. Germline CDR1 reads SGHDT; CDR2 reads YYEEEE. In DNA form, the CDR3 reads TGTGCCAGCAGCTTGGGCCCGACTCAGGCAGGGGCCAACGTCCTGACTTTC. This codes for CASSLGPTQAGANVLTF.

For this clone: The same CDR3 also results from other DNA sequences found in this sample. The chain has TRBV9 and TRBJ2-1, with 8 nucleotides matching TRBD2. V lost 0 bases, J lost 9 bases, and 2 bases stayed unmatched. Germline values: CDR1 SGDLS, CDR2 YYNGEE. The CDR3 spans 13 residues. The CDR3 sequence is CASSVVTSAEQFF. The CDR3 nucleotides are TGTGCCAGCAGCGTAGTGACTAGCGCTGAGCAGTTCTTC.

The chain joins TRBV5-1 to TRBJ1-6; tentatively, D is TRBD1 (5 bases). Trimming removed 2 bases from V and 8 bases from J, with 11 bases in between. This CDR3 has 14 residues. Germline V gives CDR1 SGHRS, CDR2 YFSETQ. The CDR3 loop reads CASSFNLGDSPLHF. For the CDR3, the DNA is TGCGCCAGCAGCTTCAATCTGGGGGATTCACCCCTCCACTTT.

This chain links TRBV9 with TRBJ2-2; 7 bases map to TRBD2. Germline-derived CDR1 and CDR2 are SGDLS and YYNGEE. There are 17 residues in the CDR3. V dropped 2 bases and J dropped 5; count of bases not matched to a gene: 12. CDR3 region: CASSVTSPTAGTGELFF. CDR3 DNA sequence: TGTGCCAGCAGCGTGACTAGCCCCACAGCGGGGACCGGGGAGCTGTTTTTT.

The chain joins TRBV5-1 to TRBJ1-5, with 12 nucleotides matching TRBD1. The CDR3 covers 16 residues. Trimming at V came to 0 bases and at J to 6 bases, leaving 4 bases not matched to a gene. Per germline, CDR1 SGHRS and CDR2 YFSETQ. The DNA of the CDR3 is TGCGCCAGCAGCTTGGGGGACAGGGGGCTTGGTCAGCCCCAGCATTTT. Translated, it gives CASSLGDRGLGQPQHF.

The J gene is TRBJ1-3, the V gene TRBV10-1, with TRBD1 as a possible D gene (5 bases). Trimming shortened V by 7 bases and J by 5 bases, and 18 bases separated the two germline ends. The CDR3 contains 15 residues. Germline V gene sequence: CDR1 WNHNN, CDR2 SYGVQD (reference sequence). The CDR3 region has the DNA TGCGCCAGCATCACCCCGGGGGTCGTGAGAAACACCATATATTTT. Its protein is CASITPGVVRNTIYF.

The chain uses TRBV28 and TRBJ1-3, with 11 bases lining up with TRBD1. The germline CDR1 and CDR2 sequences are MDHEN and SYDVKM. The CDR3 contains 16 residues. The V gene end was trimmed by 2 bases and the J gene end by 4 bases; junction bases not matched to a gene: 4. The CDR3 nucleotides are TGTGCCAGCAGTTTAGGGACAGGGGGTAGGGGAAACACCATATATTTT. Translated, it gives CASSLGTGGRGNTIYF.

The chain carries TRBV11-2 and TRBJ1-2; D ambiguous. CDR1 SGHAT and CDR2 FQNNGV come from the germline V gene. CDR3 size: 13 residues. V lost 1 base, J lost 4 bases, and 7 bases lay in between. The DNA for the CDR3 is TGTGCCAGCAGCTTAGGCCGTCTCTATGGCTACACCTTC. Amino acids: CASSLGRLYGYTF.

The rearrangement links TRBV7-3 to TRBJ2-5; the D is unclear. V was cut by 5 bases and J by 5 bases, with 12 bases left in between. This CDR3 is built from 13 residues. From germline, CDR1 is SGHTA and CDR2 FQGTGA. The CDR3 loop reads CASSRVLLETQYF. CDR3 nucleotide sequence: TGTGCCAGCAGCAGGGTACTTCTGGAGACCCAGTACTTC.

In its sample, this clone was seen once. This chain uses TRBV9 with TRBJ2-3; TRBD2 might be the D (6 bases). CDR1 SGDLS and CDR2 YYNGEE come from the germline V gene. V gave up 4 bases and J gave up 4 bases, with 19 bases separating them. The CDR3 totals 16 residues. The CDR3 DNA reads TGTGCCAGCAGCCTCACGCAGGGCGGGAAGCCAGATACGCAGTATTTT. Amino acid sequence: CASSLTQGGKPDTQYF.

CDR3 sequence (DNA): TGCAGCGTTGAAGAGGGACGTGGCTACACCTTC. It is translated as CSVEEGRGYTF. This sequence joins TRBV29-1 and TRBJ1-2; D might be TRBD1 (5 bases). The CDR3 contains 11 residues. V shed 0 bases and J shed 7 bases, with 6 bases lying between them. Germline V lookup: CDR1 SQVTM, CDR2 ANQGSEA.

The rearrangement links TRBV10-3 to TRBJ2-1; D is undetermined. Germline values: CDR1 ENHRY, CDR2 SYGVKD. The CDR3 extends over 14 amino acids. V gave up 11 bases and J gave up 3 bases, with 17 bases separating them. This chain's CDR3 is CALEWAWGYNEQFF. CDR3 coding DNA: TGTGCCCTTGAGTGGGCCTGGGGCTACAATGAGCAGTTCTTC.

On this clone: The sample holds other DNA sequences that translate to the same CDR3. CDR3 DNA: TGCGCCAGCAGCTTGGTAGCGGGACCTAGCACAGATACGCAGTATTTT. It specifies CASSLVAGPSTDTQYF. The chain links TRBV5-1 to TRBJ2-3, with 8 bases that match TRBD2. The CDR3 is made up of 16 amino acids. Germline CDR1 and CDR2: SGHRS and YFSETQ. After removal of 0 bases from V and 0 bases from J, the junction contained 3 bases not matched to a gene.

This sequence joins TRBV7-2 and TRBJ1-1; D is perhaps TRBD1 (5 bases). Germline V gene data show CDR1 as SGHTA and CDR2 as FQGNSA. The CDR3 runs 14 residues. Trimming stripped 5 bases from V and 1 base from J, with 11 bases between. DNA for the CDR3: TGTGCCAGCAGCCCACGGGGGGAGAACACTGAAGCTTTCTTT. Amino acid sequence: CASSPRGENTEAFF.

The chain links TRBV5-4 to TRBJ1-3, with D uncertain. This CDR3 is built from 16 residues. Trimming took off 0 bases at V and 0 bases at J, with 10 bases between the two ends. Germline CDR1 reads SGHNT; CDR2 reads YYREEE (reference sequence). This CDR3 is CASSLGVSSSGNTIYF. CDR3 nucleotide sequence: TGTGCCAGCAGCTTGGGGGTCAGCAGCTCTGGAAACACCATATATTTT.

This clone was counted a few times. This chain joins TRBV5-1 and TRBJ1-2, with D uncertain. V lost 1 base to trimming and J lost 4 bases, with 8 bases between them. The CDR3 length is 13 residues. The germline CDR1 and CDR2 sequences are SGHRS and YFSETQ. DNA for the CDR3: TGCGCCAGCAGCTTGCTCGGTAGCTATGGCTACACCTTC. This sequence encodes CASSLLGSYGYTF.

The chain combines TRBV29-1 with TRBJ2-3, with TRBD2 identical over 10 bases. Losses at the gene ends were 6 bases for V and 6 bases for J; bases not matched to a gene: 6. Germline values: CDR1 SQVTM, CDR2 ANQGSEA. This CDR3 is 13 amino acids long. CDR3: CSVSGRARDTQYF. The CDR3 nucleotides read TGCAGCGTCAGCGGGAGGGCCAGGGATACGCAGTATTTT.

The rearrangement joins TRBV7-2 to TRBJ2-5, with D hard to call. The CDR3 length is 13 residues. V shed 4 bases and J shed 4 bases, with 10 bases lying between them. Germline-derived CDR1 and CDR2 are SGHTA and FQGNSA. The CDR3 spells CASSSKVRETQYF. The CDR3 DNA reads as TGTGCCAGCAGCTCCAAGGTTAGAGAGACCCAGTACTTC.